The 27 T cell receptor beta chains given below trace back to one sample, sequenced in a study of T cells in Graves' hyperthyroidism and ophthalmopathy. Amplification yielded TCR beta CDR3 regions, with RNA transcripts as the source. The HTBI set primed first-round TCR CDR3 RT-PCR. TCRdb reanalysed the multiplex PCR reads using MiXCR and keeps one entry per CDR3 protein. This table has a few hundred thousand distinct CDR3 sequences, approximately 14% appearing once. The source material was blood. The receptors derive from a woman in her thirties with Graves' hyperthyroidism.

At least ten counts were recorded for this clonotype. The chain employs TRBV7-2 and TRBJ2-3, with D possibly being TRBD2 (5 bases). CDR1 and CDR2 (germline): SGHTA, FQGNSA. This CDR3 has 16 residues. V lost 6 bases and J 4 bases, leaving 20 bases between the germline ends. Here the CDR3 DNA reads TGTGCCAGCAGAAACCCCCCAGCCAGCGGAGCAGATACGCAGTATTTT. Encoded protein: CASRNPPASGADTQYF.

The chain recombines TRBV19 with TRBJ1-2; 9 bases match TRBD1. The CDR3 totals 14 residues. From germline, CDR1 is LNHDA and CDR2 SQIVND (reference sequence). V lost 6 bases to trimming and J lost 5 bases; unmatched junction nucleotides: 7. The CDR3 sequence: CASSAGQGGYGYTF. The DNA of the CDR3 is TGTGCCAGTAGCGCGGGACAGGGAGGATATGGCTACACCTTC.

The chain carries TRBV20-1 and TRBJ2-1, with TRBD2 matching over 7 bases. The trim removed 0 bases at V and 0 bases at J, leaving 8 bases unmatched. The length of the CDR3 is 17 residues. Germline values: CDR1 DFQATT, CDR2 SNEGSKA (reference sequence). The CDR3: CSARDLGGLSSYNEQFF. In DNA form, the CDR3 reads TGCAGTGCTAGAGATCTGGGGGGGTTAAGCTCCTACAATGAGCAGTTCTTC.

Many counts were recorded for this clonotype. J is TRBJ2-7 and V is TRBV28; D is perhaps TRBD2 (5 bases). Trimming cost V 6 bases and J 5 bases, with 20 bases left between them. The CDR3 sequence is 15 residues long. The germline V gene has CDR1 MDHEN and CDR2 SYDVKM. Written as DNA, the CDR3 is TGTGCCAGCAGCCAATGGTCGCCCGGGGTCCACGAGCAGTACTTC. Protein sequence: CASSQWSPGVHEQYF.

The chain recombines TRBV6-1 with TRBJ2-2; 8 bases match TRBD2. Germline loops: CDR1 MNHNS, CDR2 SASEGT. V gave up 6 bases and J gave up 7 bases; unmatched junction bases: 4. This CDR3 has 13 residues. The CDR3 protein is CASSWTSFGELFF. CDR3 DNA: TGTGCCAGCAGCTGGACTAGCTTCGGGGAGCTGTTTTTT.

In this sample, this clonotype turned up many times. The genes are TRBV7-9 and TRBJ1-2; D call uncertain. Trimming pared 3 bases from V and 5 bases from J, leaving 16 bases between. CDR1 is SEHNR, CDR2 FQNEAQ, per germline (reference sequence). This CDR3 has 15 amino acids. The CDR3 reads CASSFSRTEGYGYTF. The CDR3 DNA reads TGTGCCAGCAGCTTTTCGAGGACCGAGGGATATGGCTACACCTTC.

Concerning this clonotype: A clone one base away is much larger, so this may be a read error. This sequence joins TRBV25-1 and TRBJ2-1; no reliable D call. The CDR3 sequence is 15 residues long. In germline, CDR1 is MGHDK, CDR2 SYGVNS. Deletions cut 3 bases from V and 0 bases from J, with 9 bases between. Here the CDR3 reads CASSETSSSYNEQFF. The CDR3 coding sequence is TGTGCCAGCAGTGAGACGTCTAGCTCCTACAATGAGCAGTTCTTC.

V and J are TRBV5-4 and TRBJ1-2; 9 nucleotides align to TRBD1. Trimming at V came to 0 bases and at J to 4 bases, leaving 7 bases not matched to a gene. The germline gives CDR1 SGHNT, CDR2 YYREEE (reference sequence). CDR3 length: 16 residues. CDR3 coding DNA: TGTGCCAGCAGCTTGGGGACAGGGGCCTGGGCCTATGGCTACACCTTC. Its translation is CASSLGTGAWAYGYTF.

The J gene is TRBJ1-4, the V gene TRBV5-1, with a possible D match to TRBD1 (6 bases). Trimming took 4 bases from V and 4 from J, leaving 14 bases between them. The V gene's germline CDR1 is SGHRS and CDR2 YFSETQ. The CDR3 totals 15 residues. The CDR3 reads CASSLRGGLNEKLFF. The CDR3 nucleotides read TGCGCCAGCAGCCTTCGGGGGGGCCTTAATGAAAAACTGTTTTTT.

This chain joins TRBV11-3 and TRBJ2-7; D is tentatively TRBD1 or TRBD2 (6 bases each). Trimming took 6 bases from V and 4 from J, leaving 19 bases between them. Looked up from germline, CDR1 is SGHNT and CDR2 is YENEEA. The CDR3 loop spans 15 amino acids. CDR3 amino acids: CASSSPGGRVYEQYF. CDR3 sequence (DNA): TGTGCCAGCAGTTCTCCTGGGGGGCGGGTTTACGAGCAGTACTTC.

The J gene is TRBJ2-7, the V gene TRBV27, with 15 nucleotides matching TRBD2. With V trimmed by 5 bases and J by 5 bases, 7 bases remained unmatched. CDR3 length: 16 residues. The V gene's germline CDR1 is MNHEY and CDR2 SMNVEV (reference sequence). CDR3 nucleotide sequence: TGTGCCAGCAGTCCCCCGGGACTAGCGGGAGGCAACGAGCAGTACTTC. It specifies CASSPPGLAGGNEQYF.

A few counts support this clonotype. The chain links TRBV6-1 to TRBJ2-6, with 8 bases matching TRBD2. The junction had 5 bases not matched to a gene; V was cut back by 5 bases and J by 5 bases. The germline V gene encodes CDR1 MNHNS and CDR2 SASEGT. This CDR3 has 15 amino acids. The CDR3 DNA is TGTGCCAGCAGTATGGGGACTAGGAGGGCCAACGTCCTGACTTTC. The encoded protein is CASSMGTRRANVLTF.

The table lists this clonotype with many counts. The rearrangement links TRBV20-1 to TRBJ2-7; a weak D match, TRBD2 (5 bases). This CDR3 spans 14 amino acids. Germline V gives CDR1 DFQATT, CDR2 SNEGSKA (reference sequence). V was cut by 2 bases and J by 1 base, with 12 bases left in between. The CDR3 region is CSARREGKSYEQYF. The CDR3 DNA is TGCAGTGCTAGACGGGAAGGGAAATCCTACGAGCAGTACTTC.

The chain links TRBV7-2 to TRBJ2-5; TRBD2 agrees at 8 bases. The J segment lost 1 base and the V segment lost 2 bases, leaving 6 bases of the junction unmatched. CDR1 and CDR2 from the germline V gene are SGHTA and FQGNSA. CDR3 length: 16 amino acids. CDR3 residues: CASSLSSSGIQETQYF. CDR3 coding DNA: TGTGCCAGCAGCTTATCAAGTAGCGGGATCCAAGAGACCCAGTACTTC.

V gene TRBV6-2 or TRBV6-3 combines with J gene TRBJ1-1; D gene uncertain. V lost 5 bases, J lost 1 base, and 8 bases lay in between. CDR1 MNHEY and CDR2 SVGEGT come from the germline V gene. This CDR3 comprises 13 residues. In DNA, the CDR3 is TGTGCCAGCAGTATACTTAGGAACACTGAAGCTTTCTTT. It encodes CASSILRNTEAFF.

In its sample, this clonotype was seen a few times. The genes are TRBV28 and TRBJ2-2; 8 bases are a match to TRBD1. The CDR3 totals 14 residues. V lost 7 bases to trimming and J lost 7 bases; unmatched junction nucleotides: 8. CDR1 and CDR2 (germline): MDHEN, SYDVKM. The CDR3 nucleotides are TGTGCCAGCAACCCAGGGGGCGCGGGCGGGGAGCTGTTTTTT. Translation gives CASNPGGAGGELFF.

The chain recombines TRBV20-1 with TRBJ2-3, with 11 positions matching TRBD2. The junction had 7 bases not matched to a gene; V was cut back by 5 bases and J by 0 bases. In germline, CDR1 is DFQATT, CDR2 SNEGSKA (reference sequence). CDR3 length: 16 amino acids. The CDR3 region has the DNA TGCAGTGCTTATAGCGGGAGGGCCCCTAGCACAGATACGCAGTATTTT. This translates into CSAYSGRAPSTDTQYF.

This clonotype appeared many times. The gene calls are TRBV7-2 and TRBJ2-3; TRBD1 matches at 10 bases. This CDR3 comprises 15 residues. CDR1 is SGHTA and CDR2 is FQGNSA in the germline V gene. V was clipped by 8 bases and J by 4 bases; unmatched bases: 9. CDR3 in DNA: TGTGCCAGCGGCACCAGGACAGGGGGTTCAGATACGCAGTATTTT. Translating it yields CASGTRTGGSDTQYF. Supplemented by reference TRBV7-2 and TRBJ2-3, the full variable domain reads GAGVSQSPSNKVTEKGKDVELRCDPISGHTALYWYRQSLGQGLEFLIYFQGNSAPDKSGLPSDRFSAERTGGSVSTLTIQRTQQEDSAVYLCASGTRTGGSDTQYFGPGTRLTVL.

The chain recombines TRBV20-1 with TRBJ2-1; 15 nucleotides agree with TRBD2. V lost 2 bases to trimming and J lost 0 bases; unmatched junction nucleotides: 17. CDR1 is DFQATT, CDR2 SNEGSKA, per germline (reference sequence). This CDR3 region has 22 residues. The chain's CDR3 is CSARNEHIGLAGGVGSYNEQFF. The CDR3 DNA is TGCAGTGCTAGAAACGAGCACATCGGACTAGCGGGAGGGGTTGGCTCCTACAATGAGCAGTTCTTC.

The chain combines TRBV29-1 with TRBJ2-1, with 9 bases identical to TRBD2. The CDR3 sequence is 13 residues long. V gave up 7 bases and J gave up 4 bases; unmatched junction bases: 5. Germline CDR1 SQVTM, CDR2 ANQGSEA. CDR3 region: CSARGGAYNEQFF. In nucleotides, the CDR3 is TGCAGCGCGCGGGGGGGGGCTTACAATGAGCAGTTCTTC.

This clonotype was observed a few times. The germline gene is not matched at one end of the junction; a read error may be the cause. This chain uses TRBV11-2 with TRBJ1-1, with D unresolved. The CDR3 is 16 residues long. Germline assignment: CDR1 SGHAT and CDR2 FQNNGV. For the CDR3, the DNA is TGTGCCAGCAGCCTAAAGGCTCGCGTTAGGAACACTGAAGCTTCCTTT. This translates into CASSLKARVRNTEASF.

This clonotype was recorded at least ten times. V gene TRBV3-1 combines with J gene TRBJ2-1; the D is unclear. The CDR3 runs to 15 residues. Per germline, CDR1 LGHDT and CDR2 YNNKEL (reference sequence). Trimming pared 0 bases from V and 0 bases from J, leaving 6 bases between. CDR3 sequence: CASSQDWVSYNEQFF. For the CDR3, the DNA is TGTGCCAGCAGCCAAGACTGGGTCTCCTACAATGAGCAGTTCTTC.

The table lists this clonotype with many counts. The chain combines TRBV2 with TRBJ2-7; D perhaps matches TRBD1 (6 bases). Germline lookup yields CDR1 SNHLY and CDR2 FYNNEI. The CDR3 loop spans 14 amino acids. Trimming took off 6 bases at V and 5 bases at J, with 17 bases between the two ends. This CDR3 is CASRESQGNHEQYF. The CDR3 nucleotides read TGTGCCAGCAGGGAGAGTCAGGGGAACCACGAGCAGTACTTC.

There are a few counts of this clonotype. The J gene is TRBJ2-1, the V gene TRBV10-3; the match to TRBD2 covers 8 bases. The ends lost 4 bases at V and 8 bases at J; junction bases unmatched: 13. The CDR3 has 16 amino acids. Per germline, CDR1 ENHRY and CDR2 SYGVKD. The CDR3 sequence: CAISGTSKSFVDEQFF. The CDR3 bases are TGTGCCATCAGTGGGACTAGCAAAAGCTTTGTTGATGAGCAGTTCTTC.

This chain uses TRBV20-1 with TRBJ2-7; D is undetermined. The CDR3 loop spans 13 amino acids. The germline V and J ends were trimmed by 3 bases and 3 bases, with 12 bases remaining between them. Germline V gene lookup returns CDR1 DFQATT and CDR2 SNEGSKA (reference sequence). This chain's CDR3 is CSASSVGLYEQYF. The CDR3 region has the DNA TGCAGTGCTAGTTCGGTCGGTCTCTACGAGCAGTACTTC.

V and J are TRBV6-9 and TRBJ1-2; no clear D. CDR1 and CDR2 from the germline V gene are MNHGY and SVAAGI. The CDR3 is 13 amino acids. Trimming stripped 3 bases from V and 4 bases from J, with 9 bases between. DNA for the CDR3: TGTGCCAGCAGTTACGACGAGGGCTATGGCTACACCTTC. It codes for CASSYDEGYGYTF.

The CDR3 bases are TGTGCCAGCTCATCGGGCCCACGGACCCAGTACTTC. It yields the protein CASSSGPRTQYF. The V and J genes are TRBV28 and TRBJ2-5; D gene ambiguous. V was pared by 8 bases and J by 7 bases, with 14 bases between. CDR1 is MDHEN and CDR2 is SYDVKM in the germline V gene. The CDR3 runs 12 residues. The complete variable domain, with remaining parts taken from reference TRBV28 and TRBJ2-5, reads DVKVTQSSRYLVKRTGEKVFLECVQDMDHENMFWYRQDPGLGLRLIYFSYDVKMKEKGDIPEGYSVSREKKERFSLILESASTNQTSMYLCASSSGPRTQYFGPGTRLLVL.